Each of the 14 T cell receptor beta chains below was sequenced from the same sample in a study of shared clonotypes between healthy human individuals. TCRdb keeps only in-frame clones here, not all; method: immunoSEQ multiplex PCR. The table shows 2,500,000 or so clones, with over 85% occurring only once. The specimen sequenced was naive CD4+ T cells from PBMCs. Indicated subset: CD45RA+ positively selected. These receptors were obtained from a man in his late teens or twenties in good health. Some clones in this sample may be carry-over from other donors' samples.

The chain carries TRBV27 and TRBJ1-6; D possibly corresponds to TRBD1 (5 bases). Germline V gene lookup returns CDR1 MNHEY and CDR2 SMNVEV (reference sequence). V gave up 5 bases and J gave up 10 bases, with 21 bases separating them. The CDR3 sequence is 16 residues long. CDR3 bases: TGTGCCAGCAGTCCTGCGACAGTCGCCCTGGGGTCACCCCTCCACTTT. Its translation: CASSPATVALGSPLHF.

The chain has TRBV7-9 and TRBJ2-3, with 7 bases aligning to TRBD2. Germline V lookup: CDR1 SEHNR, CDR2 FQNEAQ (reference sequence). The J segment lost 10 bases and the V segment lost 1 base, leaving 11 bases of the junction unmatched. The CDR3 contains 15 residues. The CDR3 region is CASSLVGGRTSAQYF. The CDR3 bases are TGTGCCAGCAGCTTAGTGGGCGGGAGAACCTCTGCGCAGTATTTT.

CDR3 loop: CASSTYRGGNTDTQYF. In DNA, the CDR3 is TGTGCCAGTAGTACCTACAGGGGCGGGAATACAGATACGCAGTATTTT. The rearrangement joins TRBV19 to TRBJ2-3; the D gene is possibly TRBD1 (7 bases). The V end lost 4 bases, the J end lost 3 bases, and 17 bases lay between the germline ends. The germline V gene has CDR1 LNHDA and CDR2 SQIVND (reference sequence). This CDR3 is built from 16 residues.

This rearrangement joins TRBV11-2 to TRBJ2-7; no clear D. Trimming stripped 5 bases from V and 3 bases from J, with 8 bases between. The CDR3 runs 12 residues. Per germline, CDR1 SGHAT and CDR2 FQNNGV. This CDR3 reads CASSVRLYEQYF. The CDR3 coding sequence is TGTGCCAGCAGCGTCAGACTCTACGAGCAGTACTTC.

The chain is built from TRBV7-2 and TRBJ1-6, with a tentative D call TRBD1 (5 bases). Germline lookup yields CDR1 SGHTA and CDR2 FQGNSA. The length of the CDR3 is 13 residues. V was pared by 4 bases and J by 9 bases, with 10 bases between. CDR3 amino acids: CASSYGGRSPLHF. CDR3 DNA sequence: TGTGCCAGCAGCTATGGGGGTCGTTCACCCCTCCACTTT. Using reference TRBV7-2 and TRBJ1-6 for the parts outside the CDR3, the full variable domain is GAGVSQSPSNKVTEKGKDVELRCDPISGHTALYWYRQSLGQGLEFLIYFQGNSAPDKSGLPSDRFSAERTGGSVSTLTIQRTQQEDSAVYLCASSYGGRSPLHFGNGTRLTVT.

The J gene is TRBJ2-7, the V gene TRBV6-1, with D unresolved. The germline V and J ends were trimmed by 6 bases and 4 bases, with 16 bases remaining between them. Germline CDR1 reads MNHNS; CDR2 reads SASEGT. The CDR3 is made up of 14 amino acids. In DNA, the CDR3 is TGTGCCAGCAGCTATGGCCCTCGGAGTTACGAGCAGTACTTC. Translating it yields CASSYGPRSYEQYF.

The rearrangement uses TRBV5-1 and TRBJ2-7; D uncertain. The germline gives CDR1 SGHRS, CDR2 YFSETQ. This CDR3 is built from 11 residues. V gave up 4 bases and J gave up 6 bases, with 8 bases separating them. CDR3 DNA sequence: TGCGCCAGCAGCCAGGTTGGCGAGCAGTACTTC. The encoded protein is CASSQVGEQYF.

V is TRBV2 and J is TRBJ1-3, with D unclear. CDR3 length: 16 amino acids. V lost 3 bases and J lost 0, with 12 bases in between. CDR1 is SNHLY and CDR2 is FYNNEI in the germline V gene. The DNA of the CDR3 is TGTGCCAGCAGTGATAGGCAGGCGACCTCTGGAAACACCATATATTTT. Translated: CASSDRQATSGNTIYF.

The V and J genes are TRBV18 and TRBJ2-7; 10 bases fit TRBD2. The CDR3 extends over 17 amino acids. J gave up 3 bases and V 6 bases, and 14 bases lay outside the gene matches. Looked up from germline, CDR1 is KGHSH and CDR2 is LQKENI. For the CDR3, the DNA is TGTGCCAGCTCGCCAAACTTTCCGGGACTAGCGATCTACGAGCAGTACTTC. It codes for CASSPNFPGLAIYEQYF.

With respect to this clone: The identical CDR3 is also encoded by other nucleotide sequences in the sample. CDR3 nucleotide sequence: TGTGCCAGCAGTCCCCTAGCGGCCTCCTACAATGAGCAGTTCTTC. Translated, it gives CASSPLAASYNEQFF. This rearrangement joins TRBV28 to TRBJ2-1, with 7 bases matching TRBD2. Germline loops: CDR1 MDHEN, CDR2 SYDVKM. The CDR3 is 15 residues long. The J segment lost 0 bases and the V segment lost 5 bases, leaving 4 bases of the junction unmatched.

The gene calls are TRBV6-1 and TRBJ2-7; the match to TRBD1 covers 9 bases. The CDR3 sequence is 15 residues long. The V segment lost 4 bases and the J segment 0 bases; nucleotides outside the gene matches: 4. The germline V gene encodes CDR1 MNHNS and CDR2 SASEGT. The CDR3 sequence is CASSGPTGGSYEQYF. Written as DNA, the CDR3 is TGTGCCAGCAGTGGTCCGACAGGGGGCTCCTACGAGCAGTACTTC.

V is TRBV4-3 and J is TRBJ2-3, with TRBD2 identical over 7 bases. Germline V gene data show CDR1 as LGHNA and CDR2 as YSLEER. The junction had 13 bases not matched to a gene; V was cut back by 0 bases and J by 7 bases. The CDR3 length is 17 residues. The chain's CDR3 is CASSQDLREMGWNTQYF. The CDR3 DNA reads TGCGCCAGCAGCCAAGATCTGCGGGAGATGGGGTGGAATACGCAGTATTTT.

The genes are TRBV7-9 and TRBJ2-5; 7 bases align to TRBD2. V was clipped by 5 bases and J by 3 bases; unmatched bases: 15. Germline V gene lookup returns CDR1 SEHNR and CDR2 FQNEAQ (reference sequence). This CDR3 has 17 amino acids. The DNA of the CDR3 is TGTGCCAGCAGCCCCCGACGAGATGTTGCGGGAGAAGAGACCCAGTACTTC. Translated, it gives CASSPRRDVAGEETQYF.

About this clone: The sample contains more than one DNA sequence encoding this CDR3. The J gene is TRBJ1-1, the V gene TRBV15, with D possibly matching TRBD1 (5 bases). This CDR3 is 13 amino acids long. Per germline, CDR1 LNHNV and CDR2 YYDKDF (reference sequence). Between the trimmed V and J ends, which lost 3 bases and 1 base, there was a span of 6 bases. The CDR3 here is CATSRGGNTEAFF. In DNA, the CDR3 is TGTGCCACCAGCAGGGGGGGGAACACTGAAGCTTTCTTT.